Following are 13 T cell receptor beta chains from one sample sequenced in a study of blood T cell repertoires in COVID-19. Produced via immunoSEQ multiplex PCR; TCRdb's table is partial and in-frame only. The table shows about 400,000 clones, with more than 70% occurring only once. Sequencing was carried out using peripheral blood. These receptors were obtained from a man aged 35 to 55 with acute or convalescent COVID-19.

The chain links TRBV3-1 (or the pseudogene TRBV3-2) to TRBJ1-1; 9 positions match TRBD1. The CDR3 has 13 amino acids. Losses at the gene ends were 5 bases for V and 5 bases for J; bases not matched to a gene: 3. Germline V CDR1 and CDR2: LGHDT, YNNKEL (reference sequence). The CDR3 coding sequence is TGTGCCAGCAGCGGGGACAGGGTGACTGAAGCTTTCTTT. Translated, it gives CASSGDRVTEAFF.

The rearrangement joins TRBV6-2 or TRBV6-3 to TRBJ1-4; D gene ambiguous. The germline V gene encodes CDR1 MNHEY and CDR2 SVGEGT. Trimming stripped 4 bases from V and 0 bases from J, with 12 bases between. This CDR3 contains 16 residues. This CDR3 is CASSSPAGATNEKLFF. CDR3 nucleotides: TGTGCCAGCAGTTCCCCGGCCGGGGCAACTAATGAAAAACTGTTTTTT.

The rearrangement joins TRBV12-3 or TRBV12-4 to TRBJ1-2; tentatively, D is TRBD1 (5 bases). This CDR3 has 13 residues. The ends were cut back, 3 bases at V and 8 bases at J, with 13 bases in the middle. The CDR3 protein is CASSLPPGLGYTF. CDR3 nucleotides: TGTGCCAGCAGTTTGCCTCCAGGGTTGGGCTACACCTTC.

The chain employs TRBV28 and TRBJ2-5, with 8 bases identical to TRBD1. This CDR3 is built from 16 residues. J gave up 5 bases and V 6 bases, and 14 bases lay outside the gene matches. Per the germline V gene, CDR1 is MDHEN and CDR2 is SYDVKM. The CDR3 protein is CASRDSQGAMRETQYF. The CDR3 region has the DNA TGTGCCAGCAGAGATTCGCAGGGGGCAATGAGGGAGACCCAGTACTTC.

The rearrangement joins TRBV18 to TRBJ2-5, with 8 bases lining up with TRBD1. The CDR3 consists of 14 residues. CDR1 is KGHSH and CDR2 is LQKENI in the germline V gene. The ends lost 8 bases at V and 5 bases at J; junction bases unmatched: 10. The CDR3: CASTEMTGAETQYF. CDR3 DNA: TGTGCCAGCACAGAAATGACAGGGGCCGAGACCCAGTACTTC.

This clone has a handful of counts. The genes are TRBV10-3 and TRBJ1-1, with 7 bases fitting TRBD1. The CDR3 is made up of 16 amino acids. Germline assignment: CDR1 ENHRY and CDR2 SYGVKD. With V trimmed by 2 bases and J by 1 base, 7 bases remained unmatched. The CDR3 here is CAISEPGQFPNTEAFF. The CDR3 nucleotides are TGTGCCATCAGTGAGCCGGGACAGTTTCCGAACACTGAAGCTTTCTTT.

This chain joins TRBV29-1 and TRBJ2-3; 11 nucleotides align to TRBD1. CDR1 is SQVTM and CDR2 is ANQGSEA in the germline V gene. This CDR3 is built from 13 residues. V dropped 4 bases and J dropped 10; count of bases not matched to a gene: 7. The CDR3 loop reads CSVVWTGGAAQYF. CDR3 bases: TGCAGCGTTGTTTGGACAGGGGGCGCGGCGCAGTATTTT.

Here the CDR3 reads CASSLVRGRTEAFF. CDR3 coding DNA: TGTGCCAGCAGCTTGGTCAGGGGGCGGACTGAAGCTTTCTTT. The chain couples TRBV5-6 to TRBJ1-1; the match to TRBD1 covers 8 bases. In germline, CDR1 is SGHDT, CDR2 YYEEEE. CDR3 size: 14 residues. Losses at the gene ends were 0 bases for V and 5 bases for J; bases not matched to a gene: 3.

This clone was observed once. The chain couples TRBV5-8 to TRBJ2-7, with D tentatively TRBD2 (7 bases). Trimming removed 2 bases at V and 6 bases at J, with 12 bases between. This CDR3 has 13 residues. Germline CDR1 and CDR2: SGHTS and YDEGEE. The CDR3 DNA is TGTGCCAGCAGCTTACAGGGAGGGGGCGAGCAGTACTTC. Translating gives CASSLQGGGEQYF.

V usage is TRBV7-2 and J usage is TRBJ1-2; 7 bases are shared with TRBD1. This CDR3 has 15 amino acids. Germline V CDR1 and CDR2: SGHTA, FQGNSA. Losses at the gene ends were 4 bases for V and 5 bases for J; bases not matched to a gene: 10. The CDR3 bases are TGTGCCAGCAGCTCTAGCCGGGACAGCCCTTATGGCTACACCTTC. Its translation is CASSSSRDSPYGYTF.

This clone was found once. This sequence joins TRBV4-1 and TRBJ2-1, with 10 bases fitting TRBD2. Germline CDR1 reads MGHRA; CDR2 reads YSYEKL. V was clipped by 3 bases and J by 4 bases; unmatched bases: 6. This CDR3 is built from 16 residues. CDR3 residues: CASSHAGTSVYNEQFF. In DNA form, the CDR3 reads TGCGCCAGCAGCCACGCCGGGACTAGCGTTTACAATGAGCAGTTCTTC.

J is TRBJ2-2 and V is TRBV28; a possible D gene is TRBD2 (5 bases). The CDR3 runs to 13 residues. V was cut by 8 bases and J by 4 bases, with 11 bases left in between. Germline CDR1 MDHEN, CDR2 SYDVKM. CDR3 in DNA: TGTGCCAGCCACTCGGGGTTCACCGGGGAGCTGTTTTTT. Translation gives CASHSGFTGELFF.

In this sample, this clone turned up once. The gene calls are TRBV29-1 and TRBJ2-5; D is unresolved. V dropped 5 bases and J dropped 5 bases, with 6 bases sitting between them. Germline V gene data show CDR1 as SQVTM and CDR2 as ANQGSEA. This CDR3 spans 10 amino acids. The CDR3 region is CSVISETQYF. The CDR3 nucleotides are TGCAGCGTTATATCTGAGACCCAGTACTTC. Full variable domain (remainder filled in from reference TRBV29-1 and TRBJ2-5): SAVISQKPSRDICQRGTSLTIQCQVDSQVTMMFWYRQQPGQSLTLIATANQGSEATYESGFVIDKFPISRPNLTFSTLTVSNMSPEDSSIYLCSVISETQYFGPGTRLLVL.